This T cell receptor (beta chain) originates from a study of shared clonotypes between healthy human individuals. Profiling relied on immunoSEQ multiplex PCR, and the TCRdb table lists in-frame clones only, not all of them. Of 600,000 to 800,000 clones in the sample, 72% were seen once. Study observations and caveats: As a rule, naive subsets had a larger estimated richness than memory subsets.

As to this clone: What it recognizes is unknown.

This sequence was found in a woman aged 30 to 39 in good health. Sequencing was carried out using memory CD4+ T cells sorted from blood. Indicated subset: CD45RA-negative fraction.

In DNA form, the CDR3 reads TGTGCCAGCATTAGCAGGCCTTACTCTGGAAACACCATATATTTT. Protein product: CASISRPYSGNTIYF. V gene TRBV28 combines with J gene TRBJ1-3; D is unresolved. Germline CDR1 is MDHEN and CDR2 is SYDVKM. V gave up 7 bases and J gave up 0 bases, with 13 bases separating them. The CDR3 is 15 amino acids. Full variable domain (remainder filled in from reference TRBV28 and TRBJ1-3): DVKVTQSSRYLVKRTGEKVFLECVQDMDHENMFWYRQDPGLGLRLIYFSYDVKMKEKGDIPEGYSVSREKKERFSLILESASTNQTSMYLCASISRPYSGNTIYFGEGSWLTVV.